The clone carrying this T cell receptor (beta chain) was found once. Its antigen is currently unknown. The sample comes from a study of cytomegalovirus exposure and HLA in healthy donors. Study-wide results and caveats: Roughly uniform depth of sequencing across donors was assumed in presence/absence analyses.

This PCR relied on a set of 60 Vbeta primers and 13 Jbeta primers. Only in-frame clones appear in the TCRdb table, and some are missing; sequencing was by immunoSEQ multiplex PCR. The table has about 130,000 clones, roughly 82% seen once; the top ten hold 4% to 5%. The CDR3 totals 14 residues. Between the trimmed V and J ends, which lost 4 bases and 1 base, there was a span of 8 bases. In germline, CDR1 is LNHDA, CDR2 SQIVND (reference sequence). The chain couples TRBV19 to TRBJ1-5; D unresolved. The receptor comes from a male donor in good health and CMV-seropositive. The sequenced sample consisted of PBMCs. CDR3: CASSKAVSNQPQHF. Here the CDR3 DNA reads TGTGCCAGTAGTAAGGCGGTCAGCAATCAGCCCCAGCATTTT.